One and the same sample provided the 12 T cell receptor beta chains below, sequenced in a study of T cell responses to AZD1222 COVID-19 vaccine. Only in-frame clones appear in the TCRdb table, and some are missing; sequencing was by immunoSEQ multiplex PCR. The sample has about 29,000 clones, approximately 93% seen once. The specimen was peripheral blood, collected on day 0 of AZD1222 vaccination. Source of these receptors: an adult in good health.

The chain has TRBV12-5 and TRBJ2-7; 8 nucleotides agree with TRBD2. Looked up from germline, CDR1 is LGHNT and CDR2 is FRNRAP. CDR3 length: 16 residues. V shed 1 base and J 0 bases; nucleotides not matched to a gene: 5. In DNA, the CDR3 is TGTGCTAGTGGTTTGGGTCGGACTAGCAGCTCCTACGAGCAGTACTTC. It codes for CASGLGRTSSSYEQYF.

The CDR3 here is CATPWGEQYF. The CDR3 DNA follows: TGTGCCACCCCATGGGGGGAGCAGTACTTC. The chain links TRBV14 to TRBJ2-7; D possibly uses TRBD1 or TRBD2 (5 bases each). Between the trimmed V and J ends, which lost 10 bases and 7 bases, there was a span of 11 bases. The germline V gene encodes CDR1 SGHDN and CDR2 FVKESK. The CDR3 is 10 amino acids.

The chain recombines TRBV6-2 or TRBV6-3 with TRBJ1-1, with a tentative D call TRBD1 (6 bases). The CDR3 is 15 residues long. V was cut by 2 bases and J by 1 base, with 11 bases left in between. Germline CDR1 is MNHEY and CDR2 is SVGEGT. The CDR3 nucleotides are TGTGCCAGCAGTTACGTGACAGGTCAGAACACTGAAGCTTTCTTT. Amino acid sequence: CASSYVTGQNTEAFF.

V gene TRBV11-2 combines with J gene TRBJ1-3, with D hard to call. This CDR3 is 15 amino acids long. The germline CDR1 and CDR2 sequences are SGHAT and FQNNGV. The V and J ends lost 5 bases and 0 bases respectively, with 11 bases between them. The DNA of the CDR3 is TGTGCCAGCAGCCCGACCACTAGCTCTGGAAACACCATATATTTT. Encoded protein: CASSPTTSSGNTIYF.

The DNA of the CDR3 is TGCGCCAGCAGCCATAGAGGGTCGGGGGCGCGCTACAATGAGCAGTTCTTC. This gives the protein CASSHRGSGARYNEQFF. The chain links TRBV4-3 to TRBJ2-1; either TRBD1 or TRBD2 may fit D (6 bases each). The CDR3 spans 17 residues. Germline CDR1 reads LGHNA; CDR2 reads YSLEER. V was pared by 3 bases and J by 3 bases, with 18 bases between.

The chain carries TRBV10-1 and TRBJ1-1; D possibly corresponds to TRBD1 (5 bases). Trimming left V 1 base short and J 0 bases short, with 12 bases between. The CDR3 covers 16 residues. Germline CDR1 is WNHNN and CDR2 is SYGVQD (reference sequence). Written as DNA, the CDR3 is TGCGCCAGCAGTGAGTACCCTCTGGGGCTGAACACTGAAGCTTTCTTT. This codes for CASSEYPLGLNTEAFF.

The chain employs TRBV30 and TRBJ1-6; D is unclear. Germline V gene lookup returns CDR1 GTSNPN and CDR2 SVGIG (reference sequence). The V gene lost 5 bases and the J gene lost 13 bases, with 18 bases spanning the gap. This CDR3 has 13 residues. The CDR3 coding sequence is TGTGCCTGGGACGGGCAGTTGGGCTTCCCCCTCCACTTT. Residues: CAWDGQLGFPLHF. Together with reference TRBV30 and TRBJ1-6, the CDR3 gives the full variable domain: SQTIHQWPATLVQPVGSPLSLECTVEGTSNPNLYWYRQAAGRGLQLLFYSVGIGQISSEVPQNLSASRPQDRQFILSSKKLLLSDSGFYLCAWDGQLGFPLHFGNGTRLTVT.

DNA of the CDR3: TGTGCCAGCAGCAACTCTGAGTTGTGGTTCTTT. Encoded protein: CASSNSELWFF. The chain links TRBV14 to TRBJ1-1; D is uncertain. The V gene's germline CDR1 is SGHDN and CDR2 FVKESK. Trimming stripped 5 bases from V and 14 bases from J, with 15 bases between. This CDR3 region has 11 residues.

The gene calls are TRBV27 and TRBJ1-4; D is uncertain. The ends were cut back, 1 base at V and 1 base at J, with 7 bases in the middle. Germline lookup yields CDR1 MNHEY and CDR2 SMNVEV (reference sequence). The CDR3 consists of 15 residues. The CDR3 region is CASSLYPGTNEKLFF. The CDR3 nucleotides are TGTGCCAGCAGTTTATATCCGGGAACTAATGAAAAACTGTTTTTT.

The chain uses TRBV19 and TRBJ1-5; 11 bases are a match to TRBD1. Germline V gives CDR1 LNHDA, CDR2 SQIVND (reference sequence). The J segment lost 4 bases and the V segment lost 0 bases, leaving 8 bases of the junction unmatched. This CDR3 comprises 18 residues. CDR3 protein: CASSIEGTGGQGNQPQHF. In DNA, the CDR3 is TGTGCCAGTAGTATAGAAGGGACAGGGGGGCAAGGAAATCAGCCCCAGCATTTT. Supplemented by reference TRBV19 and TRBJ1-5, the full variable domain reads DGGITQSPKYLFRKEGQNVTLSCEQNLNHDAMYWYRQDPGQGLRLIYYSQIVNDFQKGDIAEGYSVSREKKESFPLTVTSAQKNPTAFYLCASSIEGTGGQGNQPQHFGDGTRLSIL.

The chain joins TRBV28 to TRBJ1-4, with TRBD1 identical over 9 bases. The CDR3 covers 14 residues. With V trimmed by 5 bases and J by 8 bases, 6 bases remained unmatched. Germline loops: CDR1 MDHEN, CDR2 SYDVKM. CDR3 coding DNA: TGTGCCAGCAGTCCGGGACAGGGAAGAGAAAAACTGTTTTTT. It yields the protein CASSPGQGREKLFF.

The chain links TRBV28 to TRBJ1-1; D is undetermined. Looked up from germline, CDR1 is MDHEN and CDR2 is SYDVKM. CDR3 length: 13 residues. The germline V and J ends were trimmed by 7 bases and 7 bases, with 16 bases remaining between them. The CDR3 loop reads CASTFAGSLEAFF. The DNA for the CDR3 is TGTGCCAGCACCTTCGCCGGTAGCCTTGAAGCTTTCTTT.